This T cell receptor beta chain appears in the sequencing data of a study of technical replicates of blood from a few donors listed by TCRdb under 2017. CDR1 and CDR2 were assigned from the germline V gene (reference sequence) as SEHNR and FQNEAQ. Trimming at the junction amounts to 5 bases on V and 5 bases on J, and the germline ends lie 18 bases apart. From its cysteine to its phenylalanine, the CDR3 spans 15 amino acids. Just CDR3 DNA is preserved here, 45 bases in frame from base 1. Comments on this clone: It has no known antigen specificity. No base quality values were provided; no much bigger clone lies one nucleotide off.

Libraries were prepared through the immunoSEQ multiplex PCR assay. TCRdb took over this immuneACCESS table, retaining in-frame rearrangements with V and J assigned. Such tables are incomplete; in checked studies, under half of the missing clones stem from an unresolved V gene, and the remainder is unexplained. In all, the sample holds some 80,000 clones, and more than 80% of those were seen once. 3.5% to 4% of the sample is held by the ten biggest clonotypes. The chain is made from TRBV7-9 and TRBJ1-1; there is no confident call for the D gene. The TCR originated in a human donor in good health. Some clones in this sample may be carry-over from other donors' samples. The sample consisted of PBMCs. For the CDR3, the sequence is CASSPPGLAGTEAFF. The DNA is as follows: TGTGCCAGCAGCCCCCCCGGGTTGGCCGGTACTGAAGCTTTCTTT. Where the CDR3 stops, the reference TRBV7-9 and TRBJ1-1 genes take over; the full variable domain is DTGVSQNPRHKITKRGQNVTFRCDPISEHNRLYWYRQTLGQGPEFLTYFQNEAQLEKSRLLSDRFSAERPKGSFSTLEIQRTEQGDSAMYLCASSPPGLAGTEAFFGQGTRLTVV.